This T cell receptor (beta chain) was retrieved from a study of PD-1 blockade in classical Hodgkin lymphoma (dated by TCRdb to 2019 to 2021). A note on the overall study: Nivolumab dosing was 3 mg/kg intravenously every 2 weeks, continuing until either disease progression or unacceptable toxicity. To define a peripheral blood immune signature of response to PD-1 blockade in classical Hodgkin lymphoma, the study combined TCR beta sequencing with CyTOF. Beyond this particular receptor, the publication reports: The study covered only a single clinical trial cohort, and the causes of the repertoire differences, possibly disease activity or prior therapy, were still not defined. Among trial patients, those achieving complete response had baseline diversity similar to that of newly diagnosed patients, while diversity was significantly lower in partial responders and progressors. Lower diversity was observed in patients in whom nivolumab was started less than 1 year after ASCT, and these patients were excluded from later analyses so that confounding by immune reconstitution would be avoided. CD4+ but not CD8+ TCR diversity rose significantly by C4D1 (p=0.0027 vs p=0.16), most apparent in complete responders (p=0.02). Baseline TCR diversity was reported to be lower in newly diagnosed patients than in healthy donors, and even lower in relapsed/refractory patients.

This specimen's time point label, per the study, means: cycle 1 day 1 (C1D1), immediately before nivolumab initiation. Relapse after autologous stem cell transplantation had occurred in all trial patients, and cohorts A, B and C were distinguished by prior brentuximab vedotin exposure. The trial cohort included fewer than 65 patients with relapsed/refractory classical Hodgkin lymphoma, and each patient had a best overall response of complete response, partial response or progressive disease. Single-agent nivolumab was administered to trial patients in the multi-cohort phase II CheckMate 205 trial. An independent review committee assessed best overall response by applying the 2007 International Working Group response criteria. PBMCs from the trial were collected at three points: immediately before nivolumab initiation (C1D1), and during therapy at cycle 2 day 1 and cycle 4 day 1. Peripheral blood was collected in 8 mL Vacutainer Cell Preparation Tubes, from which PBMCs were isolated by centrifugation and then cryopreserved.

The Qiagen DNeasy kit was used to extract genomic DNA from unsorted PBMCs and from the negatively selected CD4+ and CD8+ fractions. TCR beta CDR3 regions were amplified by immunoSEQ multiplex PCR using primers annealing to V and J segments. A synthetic immune receptor repertoire was used to minimize amplification bias, and any remaining bias was removed computationally after sequencing. Concerning the study's data processing: Repertoire diversity was quantified as the Shannon entropy index using custom Python scripts. Unsorted, CD4+ and CD8+ repertoires were analyzed separately, except in combined analyses where CD4+ and CD8+ sequences were merged in silico. Clonal expansion was defined as a frequency increase of at least 2-fold after treatment compared with C1D1, and clones undetected at baseline were assigned a pseudocount of 0.5. Singleton clones were defined as clones with 0 or 1 copy at C1D1, and non-singleton clones were defined as clones with 2 or more copies. Clones expanded in unsorted samples were labelled as CD4+, CD8+ or unknown by matching protein sequences in sorted samples from the same patient. Wilcoxon tests on paired samples were used to test diversity changes from C1D1 to C4D1. TCRdb mirrors the immuneACCESS table, restricted to in-frame sequences. Some clones are absent from its copies; in checked studies, under half trace to an unresolved V gene, and the reason for the others is unknown. Clonal size and the V and J genes are those of that table, whereas D and trimming came from the DNA. This sample lists 20,000 to 25,000 clones; approximately 70% were detected once. The top ten clones comprise 5% to 6% of the sample.

As encoded in the germline V gene (reference sequence), CDR1 is LNHDA while CDR2 is SQIVND. The CDR3 holds 13 amino acids from the cysteine to the phenylalanine. Only the CDR3 portion is preserved as DNA: 39 bases, with reading frame beginning at the first base. V and J are truncated by 4 bases and 5 bases respectively, leaving an intervening sequence of 10 bases. Notes on this clone: Its target antigen remains unknown. Per-base qualities were not stored, and no clone one base away is much larger.

This sequence uses TRBV19 and TRBJ2-3; there is no confident call for the D gene. The TCR originated in a human donor with classical Hodgkin lymphoma. The material was peripheral blood mononuclear cells (PBMCs), obtained at baseline. DNA sequence: TGTGCCAGTAGTAGGGCTGCGGTAGATACGCAGTATTTT. Translated, this is CASSRAAVDTQYF.